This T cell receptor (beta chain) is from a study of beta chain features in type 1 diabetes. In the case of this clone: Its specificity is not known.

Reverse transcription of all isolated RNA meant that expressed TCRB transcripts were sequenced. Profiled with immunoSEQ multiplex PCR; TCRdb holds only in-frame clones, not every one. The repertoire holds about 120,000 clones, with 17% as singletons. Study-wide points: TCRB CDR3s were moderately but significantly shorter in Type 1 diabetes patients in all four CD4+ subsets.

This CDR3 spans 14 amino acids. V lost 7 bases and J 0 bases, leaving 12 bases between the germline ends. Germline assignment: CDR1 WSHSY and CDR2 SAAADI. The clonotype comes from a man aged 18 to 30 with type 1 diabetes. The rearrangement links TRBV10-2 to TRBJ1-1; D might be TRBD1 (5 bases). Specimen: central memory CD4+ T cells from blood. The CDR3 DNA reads TGCGCCAGCATGTCTGACAGAGTGAACACTGAAGCTTTCTTT. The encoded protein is CASMSDRVNTEAFF.